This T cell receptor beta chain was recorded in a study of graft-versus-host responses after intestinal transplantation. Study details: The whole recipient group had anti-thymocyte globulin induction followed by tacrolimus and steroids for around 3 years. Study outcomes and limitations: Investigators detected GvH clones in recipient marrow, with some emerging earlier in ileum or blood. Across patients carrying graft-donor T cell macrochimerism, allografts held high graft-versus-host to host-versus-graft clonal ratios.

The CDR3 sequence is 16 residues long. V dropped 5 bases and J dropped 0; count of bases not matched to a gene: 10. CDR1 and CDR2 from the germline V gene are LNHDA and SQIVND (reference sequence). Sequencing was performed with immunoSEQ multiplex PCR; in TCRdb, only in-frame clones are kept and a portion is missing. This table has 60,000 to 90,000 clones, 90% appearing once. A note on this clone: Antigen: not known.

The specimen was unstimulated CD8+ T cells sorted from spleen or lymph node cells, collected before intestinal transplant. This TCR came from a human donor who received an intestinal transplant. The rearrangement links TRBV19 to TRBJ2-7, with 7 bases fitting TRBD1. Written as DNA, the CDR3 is TGTGCCAGTAGTCCCCACGGACAGGTCCTCTCCTACGAGCAGTACTTC. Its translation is CASSPHGQVLSYEQYF. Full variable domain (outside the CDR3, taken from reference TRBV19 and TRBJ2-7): DGGITQSPKYLFRKEGQNVTLSCEQNLNHDAMYWYRQDPGQGLRLIYYSQIVNDFQKGDIAEGYSVSREKKESFPLTVTSAQKNPTAFYLCASSPHGQVLSYEQYFGPGTRLTVT.